This TCR beta chain is drawn from a study of neurological immune-mediated disorders (dated by TCRdb to the late 2010s). General notes on the study: The study compared peripheral blood TCR-beta repertoires of HTLV-I-associated myelopathy (HAM/TSP) patients, multiple sclerosis patients and healthy controls using UMI-based sequencing. The approximately 100 TCR-beta libraries included longitudinal samples, technical triplicates and paired sorted CD4+ and CD8+ T-cell subsets alongside PBMC samples. The cohort was made up of about 68 subjects, consisting of roughly 15 HAM/TSP patients, 35 or so multiple sclerosis patients and about 20 healthy controls. Results and caveats for the whole study, not just this receptor: Across subjects, expanded clones never shared an identical CDR3 amino acid sequence, which suggests that the TCR-beta repertoires in every group were private. TCR clonal expansion was highest in HAM/TSP patients and lowest in MS patients, with MS patients falling below even healthy controls.

From the germline V gene, CDR1 is SGHRS and CDR2 is YFSETQ. The CDR3 measures 14 amino acids from cysteine to phenylalanine. Of all the DNA, just the CDR3 is kept, 42 bases in frame from base 1. The V and J ends are trimmed by 5 bases and 7 bases, leaving 18 bases between them. cDNA was synthesized by template-switch 5'RACE using a primer carrying a 10-nucleotide random unique molecular identifier by which each TCR transcript was tagged. Every sequencing run covered 15-18 subjects and yielded more than 160 million TCR-beta sequences. The RNeasy kit was used to extract total RNA. Using the KAPA Real-time Library Amplification kit, TCR-beta VDJ regions were amplified with primers for the TCR constant region and the 5'RACE anchor. A first PCR added sample indexes and Illumina adaptors, and a second PCR then raised library yield. After Ampure bead purification, the TCR product of roughly 650 bp was size-selected on a 2% E-gel SizeSelection system. Before pooling, library quality was assessed on a Bioanalyzer, concentration was determined with Qubit, and library quantification was performed with the Kapa Library Quantification kit. Paired-end 2 x 150 bp sequencing of the libraries was performed on an Illumina HiSeq 2500. To increase sequence diversity, roughly 23-30% phiX was spiked into each library pool. Processing in the source paper ran as follows. Quality-filtered reads were processed with the UMI-based MiGEC pipeline, and over 75% of raw TCR sequences were removed by the MiGEC pipeline during error correction. IMGT germline references were used for aligning VDJ genes, and each clonotype was defined as a unique CDR3 amino acid sequence together with its V-J genes. VDJtools evaluated clonal expansion, Shannon diversity and CDR3 relatedness (CalcPairwiseDistances, ClusterSamples); CLCbio workbench built phylogenetic trees. Clones with at least 8 unique UMIs were defined as expanded, with this threshold being based on coefficient-of-variation modelling across technical triplicates. TCRdb took the public reads, trimmed them with fastp at Q25, ran MiXCR for clone calling and kept in-frame beta chains. Under each unique CDR3 protein, matching rows form one entry showing the most common genes and DNA. TCRdb's processing, not the study's, gives the V and J calls here. Counted in this sample were roughly 60,000 distinct CDR3 sequences; approximately 10% of them appeared once. The ten largest clones represent 1.5% to 2% of the sample.

The healthy controls were volunteers from a blood bank in Maryland, USA. For unsorted PBMC libraries, 2 million PBMCs were used after storage in RNAlater at -80 degrees C until RNA extraction. PBMCs were separated from peripheral blood using Ficoll-Hypaque density gradient centrifugation and then cryopreserved in liquid nitrogen. This clonotype was counted many times. It has no known antigen specificity. One base away there is no much larger clone; base qualities are not given. This sequence was found in a man aged 55 to 69 in good health. The chain employs TRBV5-1 and TRBJ2-5, with a tentative D gene TRBD1 over 7 matching bases. Sequences were obtained from PBMCs. CDR3 loop: CASRAGTESGTQYF. The nucleotide sequence reads as follows: TGCGCCAGCAGGGCGGGGACAGAATCCGGGACCCAGTACTTC.